This T cell receptor beta chain was obtained from a study of T cells expressing NK-cell markers (dated by TCRdb to about 2020). Turning to the overall study: TCR beta-chain repertoires were profiled in sorted CD3+CD56+NKG2C+, CD3+CD56+NKG2C- and CD3+CD56-NKG2C+ T-cell subsets from about 8 donors. Libraries were sequenced as 2 x 150 bp reads on Illumina HiSeq 2000/2500, MiSeq or NextSeq. The study sequenced eight donors, all healthy volunteers chosen at random: three men and five women. Seven of the eight sequenced donors were HCMV-seropositive and one was HCMV-seronegative. What the work shows at the level of the full study, not this receptor alone: For five or six donors, the dominant CD3+CD56+NKG2C+ clonotypes were among the top 10 CD8+ clonotypes and accounted for about 1.0-7.5% of CD8+ T cells. Whether the expanded NKG2C-expressing T cell clones were specific for HCMV antigens remained unclear. Those dominant clonotypes were again the most abundant among CD3+CD56-NKG2C+ cells in a few donors, at about 25-60.1%.

To determine HCMV serostatus, a commercial ELISA kit was used to detect HCMV-specific IgG in serum. Ficoll density gradient centrifugation was used to isolate peripheral blood mononuclear cells from blood. Including the terminal cysteine and phenylalanine, the CDR3 comprises 19 residues. The nucleotide record is missing. CDR1 and CDR2 (ENHRY, SYGVKD) derive from the germline V gene. As concerns this clonotype: It has no known antigen specificity.

TCRdb records Illumina HiSeq 2000 as the sequencer. TCR beta cDNA libraries were prepared using 5'RACE template switching, which introduced a universal primer site and unique molecular identifiers. cDNA synthesis was primed from the TCR beta constant segment, followed by two successive PCR amplification steps. On the authors' methods: MIGEC was used to demultiplex reads and group reads by UMI, and MiTCR was used to assemble and quantify clonotypes. To exclude erroneous sequences, any TCR cDNA sequence not supported by at least two reads was discarded. Downstream repertoire analysis used the tcR package, and clonotypes were matched across fractions by CDR3 nucleotide sequence plus V segment. Antigen specificity was annotated against VDJdb with VDJmatch, allowing one amino acid substitution in CDR3. With the reads reprocessed by TCRdb, a single entry stands for each CDR3 protein sequence and no DNA is reported. These V and J calls rely on TCRdb rather than the paper's analysis. This sample's records show about 460,000 distinct CDR3 sequences. The ten largest clones add up to about 1.5% of the sample.

This clonotype originated in a woman between 45 and 65 years old in good health. Donor details come from another sample of the same person, matched by shared clones. This chain joins TRBV10-3 to TRBJ2-1; TCRdb selects TRBD2, and the lack of DNA leaves this call unchecked. Sequenced input: blood T cells: a sorted CD56 or NKG2C T cell subset, CD4+ or CD8+ T cells, or bulk PBMC T cells (not recorded which). The CDR3 region reads CAISESVGLAGGKNNEQFF.